This is a list of T cell receptor beta chains from one sample in a study of blood T cell repertoires in COVID-19. Data came from immunoSEQ multiplex PCR; TCRdb stores just in-frame clones and leaves some out. In the table there are almost 400,000 clones, around 87% of which are singletons. The sequenced material came from peripheral blood. The origin of the receptors is a woman aged 55-70 years with COVID-19, enrolled during active disease. Both conserved end residues are part of each CDR3. D genes are given only for firm matches. Not every row has a clone size; where given, it reads once, few, many or a size class.

V gene	J gene	D gene	clone size	CDR3 DNA	CDR3 protein
TRBV5-1	TRBJ2-5	TRBD1	NA	TGCGCCAGCGGTCCGCCGGGACAGGGGGCATGGACCCAGTACTTC	CASGPPGQGAWTQYF
TRBV6-5	TRBJ1-2	TRBD1	NA	TGTGCCAGCAGGGGACAGGGATCCTATGGCTACACCTTC	CASRGQGSYGYTF
TRBV11-2	TRBJ1-2	TRBD1	NA	TGTGCCAGCAGCCTTTTTGTGGGACAGGGGGACGGCTACACCTTC	CASSLFVGQGDGYTF
TRBV3-1/TRBV3-2	TRBJ2-4	TRBD2	few	TGTGCCAGCAGCCAAGATCTTTGGGCGGGGGGGTTCAAAAACATTCAGTACTTC	CASSQDLWAGGFKNIQYF
TRBV2	TRBJ2-1	NA	NA	TGTGCCAGCAGTGAATGGACGGGGTTACGGGATGAGCAGTTCTTC	CASSEWTGLRDEQFF
TRBV7-9	TRBJ2-2	TRBD1	NA	TGTGCCAGCAGTAAAGTACAGGGGGCTGGCGGGGAGCTGTTTTTT	CASSKVQGAGGELFF
TRBV5-4	TRBJ1-2	NA	NA	TGTGCCAGCAGCTTGAGGGCAGGGGTCACCTATGGCTACACCTTC	CASSLRAGVTYGYTF
TRBV7-6	TRBJ1-5	TRBD1	NA	TGTGCCAGCAGCTTGGGGACAGGGCCCAATCAGCCCCAGCATTTT	CASSLGTGPNQPQHF
TRBV18	TRBJ2-7	TRBD2	NA	TGTGCCAGCTCATCCACAGCGGGGACTTTGATATACGAGCAGTACTTC	CASSSTAGTLIYEQYF
TRBV29-1	TRBJ2-1	TRBD2	NA	TGCAGCGTTGCCGGGACTAGCCTCGATGAGCAGTTCTTC	CSVAGTSLDEQFF
TRBV4-2	TRBJ2-3	NA	NA	TGTGCCAGCAGCCAAGATCTTCCCTCCAGTACGCAGTATTTT	CASSQDLPSSTQYF
TRBV18	TRBJ2-3	NA	NA	TGTGCCAGCTCAGCGGCCGGGGCAGATACGCAGTATTTT	CASSAAGADTQYF
TRBV3-1/TRBV3-2	TRBJ1-1	NA	NA	TGTGCCAGCAGCCAAGTAGCCCGGTCGGAAGCTTTCTTT	CASSQVARSEAFF
TRBV18	TRBJ2-7	NA	once	TGTGCCAGCTCACCACCAGGGAGCGAGCAGTACTTC	CASSPPGSEQYF
TRBV2	TRBJ1-2	NA	NA	TGTGCCAGTTTCCGGGACAATTATTTCTATGGCTACACCTTC	CASFRDNYFYGYTF
TRBV7-8	TRBJ1-1	NA	once	TGTGCCAGCAGCTTAGGCGGGGGTGAAATGAACACTGAAGCTTTCTTT	CASSLGGGEMNTEAFF
TRBV4-1	TRBJ2-3	NA	NA	TGCGCCAGCCGCGATCAGGGGAAGGGCACAGATACGCAGTATTTT	CASRDQGKGTDTQYF
TRBV11-3	TRBJ2-2	NA	NA	TGTGCCAGCCAAAGGTTGGTGGGAGCCGGGGAGCTGTTTTTT	CASQRLVGAGELFF
TRBV10-3	TRBJ2-5	TRBD1	NA	TGTGCCATCAGTAGACAGGGGGCCGCTGCTCAAGAGACCCAGTACTTC	CAISRQGAAAQETQYF
TRBV5-5	TRBJ1-5	TRBD1	NA	TGTGCCAGCAGCTTGGAGGCAGGGGGACCGGTTCAGCCCCAGCATTTT	CASSLEAGGPVQPQHF
TRBV4-1	TRBJ1-4	TRBD1	NA	TGCGCCAGCAGCACCCGACAGGGGGCGAATGAAAAACTGTTTTTT	CASSTRQGANEKLFF
TRBV3-1/TRBV3-2	TRBJ1-1	NA	NA	TGTGCCAGCAGCCAAGCGGGCACTGAAGCTTTCTTT	CASSQAGTEAFF
TRBV24-1	TRBJ2-1	TRBD2	once	TGTGCCACCAGTACCCGGGGGGGGTTCAATGAGCAGTTCTTC	CATSTRGGFNEQFF
TRBV7-3	TRBJ1-2	NA	NA	TGTGCCAGCAGCCAGGATGGTAACTATGGCTACACCTTC	CASSQDGNYGYTF
TRBV5-8	TRBJ1-2	NA	once	TGTGCCAGCAGCTTGTTCCGTCAAGGAGCCTATGGCTACACCTTC	CASSLFRQGAYGYTF
TRBV7-9	TRBJ2-2	NA	NA	TGTGCCAGCAGCCCAGGACTGGGGAACACCGGGGAGCTGTTTTTT	CASSPGLGNTGELFF
TRBV28	TRBJ1-1	NA	NA	TGTGCCAGCAGGACCTGGGCCGCATTGGCTTTCTTT	CASRTWAALAFF
TRBV19	TRBJ1-3	TRBD1	NA	TGTGCCAGCACCAGAATGGACAGGGGGCGCCGGGGAAACACCATATATTTT	CASTRMDRGRRGNTIYF
TRBV7-2	TRBJ1-5	NA	NA	TGTGCCAGCAGCTCCGATTTAGGGGCTGCTCAGCCCCAGCATTTT	CASSSDLGAAQPQHF
TRBV7-2	TRBJ1-5	NA	NA	TGTGCCAGCAAGGCCGGGTATCAGCCCCAGCATTTT	CASKAGYQPQHF
TRBV11-3	TRBJ1-2	TRBD1	NA	TGTGCCAGCAGCCTAGCCCAACAGGGGGCGGGTGGCTACACCTTC	CASSLAQQGAGGYTF
TRBV7-9	TRBJ2-3	NA	NA	TGTGCCAGCAGCTCCCGACACACAGATACGCAGTATTTT	CASSSRHTDTQYF
TRBV11-2	TRBJ1-2	TRBD1	NA	TGTGCCAGCAGCTCTGGGGGATGGACAGGGACGAAATATGGCTACACCTTC	CASSSGGWTGTKYGYTF
TRBV10-3	TRBJ2-3	TRBD2	NA	TGTGCCATCAGTGAGTCGGTAGCGGGGGGCTGGACAGATACGCAGTATTTT	CAISESVAGGWTDTQYF
TRBV9	TRBJ2-5	TRBD2	NA	TGTGCCAGCAGCGTAGAAGCGGGGGGGCTAGAGACCCAGTACTTC	CASSVEAGGLETQYF